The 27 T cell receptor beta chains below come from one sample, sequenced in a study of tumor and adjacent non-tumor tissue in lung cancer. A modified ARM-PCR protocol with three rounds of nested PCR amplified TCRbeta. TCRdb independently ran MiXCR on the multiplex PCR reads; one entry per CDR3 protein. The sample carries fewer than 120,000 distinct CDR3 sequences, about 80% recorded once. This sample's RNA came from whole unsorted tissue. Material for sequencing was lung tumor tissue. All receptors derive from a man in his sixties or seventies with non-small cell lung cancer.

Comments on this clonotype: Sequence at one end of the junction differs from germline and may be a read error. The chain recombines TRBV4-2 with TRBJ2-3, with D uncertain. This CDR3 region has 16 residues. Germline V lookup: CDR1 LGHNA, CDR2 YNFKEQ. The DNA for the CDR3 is TGTGCCAGCAGCCAACCGACAACCCCTGAGTCAGATACGCAGGATTTT. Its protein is CASSQPTTPESDTQDF.

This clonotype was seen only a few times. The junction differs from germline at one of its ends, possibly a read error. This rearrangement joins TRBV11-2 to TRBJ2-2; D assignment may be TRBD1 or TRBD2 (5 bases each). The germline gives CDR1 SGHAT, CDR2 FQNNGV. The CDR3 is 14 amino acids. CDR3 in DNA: TGTGCCAGCGAACAGACAGTAAGTACCGGGGAGCTGCTTTTT. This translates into CASEQTVSTGELLF.

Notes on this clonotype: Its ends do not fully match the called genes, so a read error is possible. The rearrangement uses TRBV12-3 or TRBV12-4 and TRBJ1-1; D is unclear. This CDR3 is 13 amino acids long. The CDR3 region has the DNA TGTGCCAGTAGTTTTCCGGGCACACAGAAAGCTTTCTTT. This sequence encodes CASSFPGTQKAFF.

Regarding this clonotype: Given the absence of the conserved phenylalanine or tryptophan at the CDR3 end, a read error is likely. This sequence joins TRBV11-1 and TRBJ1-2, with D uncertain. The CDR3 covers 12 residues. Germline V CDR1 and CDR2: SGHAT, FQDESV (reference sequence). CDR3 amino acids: CASNLYRFGYTS. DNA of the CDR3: TGTGCCAGCAACTTATACAGATTTGGCTACACCTCC.

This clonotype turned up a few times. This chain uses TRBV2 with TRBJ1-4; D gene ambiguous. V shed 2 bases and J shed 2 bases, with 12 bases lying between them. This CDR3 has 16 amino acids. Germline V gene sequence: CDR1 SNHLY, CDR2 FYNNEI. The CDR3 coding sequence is TGTGCCAGCAGTGAAAACGGGAGGGATACTAATGAAAAACTGTTTTTT. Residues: CASSENGRDTNEKLFF.

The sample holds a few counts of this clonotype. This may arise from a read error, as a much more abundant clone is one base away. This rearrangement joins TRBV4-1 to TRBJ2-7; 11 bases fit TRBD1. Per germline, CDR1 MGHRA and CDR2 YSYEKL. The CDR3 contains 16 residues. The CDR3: CACSQNPGTGGYEQYF. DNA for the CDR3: TGCGCCTGCAGCCAGAACCCCGGGACAGGGGGCTACGAGCAGTACTTC.

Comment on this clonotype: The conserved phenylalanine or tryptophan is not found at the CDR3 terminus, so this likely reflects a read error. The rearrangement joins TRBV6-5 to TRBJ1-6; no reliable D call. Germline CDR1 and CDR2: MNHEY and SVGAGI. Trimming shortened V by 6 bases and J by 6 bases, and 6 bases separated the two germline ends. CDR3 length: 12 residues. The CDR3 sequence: CASRKLNSPLHT. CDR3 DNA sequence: TGTGCCAGCAGAAAGCTTAATTCACCCCTCCACACT.

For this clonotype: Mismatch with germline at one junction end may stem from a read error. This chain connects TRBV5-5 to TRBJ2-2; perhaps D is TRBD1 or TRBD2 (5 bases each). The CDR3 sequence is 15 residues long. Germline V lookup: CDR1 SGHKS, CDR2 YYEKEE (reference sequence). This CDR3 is CTSSQGLGVTGELFF. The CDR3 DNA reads TGTACCAGCAGCCAGGGATTGGGAGTTACCGGGGAGCTGTTTTTT.

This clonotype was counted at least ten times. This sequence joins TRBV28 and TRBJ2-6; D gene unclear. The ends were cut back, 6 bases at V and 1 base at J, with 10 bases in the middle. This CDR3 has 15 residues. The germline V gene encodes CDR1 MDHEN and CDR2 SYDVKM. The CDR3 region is CASRTGGSGANVLTF. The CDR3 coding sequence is TGTGCCAGCAGGACTGGTGGATCTGGGGCCAACGTCCTGACTTTC.

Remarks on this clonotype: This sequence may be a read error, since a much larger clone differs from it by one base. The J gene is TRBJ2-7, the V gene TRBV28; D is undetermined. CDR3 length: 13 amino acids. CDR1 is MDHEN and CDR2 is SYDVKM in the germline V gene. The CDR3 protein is CASRGPSSCEQYF. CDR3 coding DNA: TGTGCCAGCAGAGGGCCCAGCTCCTGCGAGCAGTACTTC.

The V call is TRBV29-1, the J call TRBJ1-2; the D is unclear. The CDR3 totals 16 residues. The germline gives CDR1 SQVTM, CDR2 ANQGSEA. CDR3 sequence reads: CRVFPYQSSGDDGYTF. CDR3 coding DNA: TGCAGAGTTTTCCCCTATCAATCCTCGGGAGATGATGGCTACACCTTC.

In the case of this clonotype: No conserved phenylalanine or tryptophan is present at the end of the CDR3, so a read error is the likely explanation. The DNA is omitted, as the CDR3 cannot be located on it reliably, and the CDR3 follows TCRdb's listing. CDR3 loop: CATSGRGRVNERFL. The genes are TRBV24-1 and TRBJ2-1; TRBD1 was called by the table and not checked on the DNA. Germline V gives CDR1 KGHDR, CDR2 SFDVKD. The CDR3 is 14 residues long, counting both termini.

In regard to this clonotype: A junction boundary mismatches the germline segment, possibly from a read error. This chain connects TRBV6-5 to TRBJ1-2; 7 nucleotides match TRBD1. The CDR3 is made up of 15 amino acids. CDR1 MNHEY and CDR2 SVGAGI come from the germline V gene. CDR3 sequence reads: CACSFSGQGVYDYTF. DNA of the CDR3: TGTGCCTGCAGCTTCTCGGGCCAGGGGGTCTATGACTACACCTTC.

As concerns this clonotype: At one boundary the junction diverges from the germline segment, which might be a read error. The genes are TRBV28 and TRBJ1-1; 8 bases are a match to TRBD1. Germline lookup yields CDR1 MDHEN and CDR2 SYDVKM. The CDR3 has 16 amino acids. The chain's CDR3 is CASSLAVTGARTEVFF. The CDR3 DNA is TGTGCCAGCAGTTTAGCCGTGACAGGGGCTAGGACTGAAGTTTTCTTT.

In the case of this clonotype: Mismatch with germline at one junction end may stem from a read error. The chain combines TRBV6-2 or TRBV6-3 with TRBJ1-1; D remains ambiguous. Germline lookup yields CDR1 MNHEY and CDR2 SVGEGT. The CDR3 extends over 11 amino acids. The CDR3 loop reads CTSSYITEAFF. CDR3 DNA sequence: TGTACCAGCAGTTACATCACTGAAGCCTTCTTT.

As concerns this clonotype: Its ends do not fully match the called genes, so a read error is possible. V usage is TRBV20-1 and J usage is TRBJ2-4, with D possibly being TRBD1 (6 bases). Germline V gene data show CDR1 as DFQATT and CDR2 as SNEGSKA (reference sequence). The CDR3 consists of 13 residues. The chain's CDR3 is CSVIVPPGDIQHF. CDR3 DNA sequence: TGCAGTGTTATAGTTCCCCCAGGGGACATTCAGCACTTC.

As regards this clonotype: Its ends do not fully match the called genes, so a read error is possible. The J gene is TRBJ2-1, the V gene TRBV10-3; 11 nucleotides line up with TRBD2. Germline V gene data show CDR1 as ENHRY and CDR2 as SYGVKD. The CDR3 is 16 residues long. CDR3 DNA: TGTGGCATCAGGTCCCACACTAGCGGGAGTTACAATGAGCACATCTTC. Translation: CGIRSHTSGSYNEHIF.

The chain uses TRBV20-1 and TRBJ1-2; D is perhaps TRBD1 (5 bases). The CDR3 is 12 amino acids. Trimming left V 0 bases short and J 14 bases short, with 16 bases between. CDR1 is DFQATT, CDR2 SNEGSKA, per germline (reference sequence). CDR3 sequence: CSARDEGTDNTF. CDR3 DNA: TGCAGTGCTAGAGATGAGGGGACCGACAATACCTTC.

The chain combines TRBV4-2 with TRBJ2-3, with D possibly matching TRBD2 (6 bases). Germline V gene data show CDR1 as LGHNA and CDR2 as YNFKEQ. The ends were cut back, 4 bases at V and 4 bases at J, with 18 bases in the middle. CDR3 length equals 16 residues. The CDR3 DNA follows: TGTGCCAGCAGCCGTGGGATTAGCGGACGCGCAGATACGCAGTATTTT. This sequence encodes CASSRGISGRADTQYF.

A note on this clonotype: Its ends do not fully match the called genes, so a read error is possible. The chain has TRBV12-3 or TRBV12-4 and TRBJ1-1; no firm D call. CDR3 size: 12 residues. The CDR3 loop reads CARSGSPTEAFF. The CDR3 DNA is TGTGCCAGGAGCGGTTCCCCGACTGAAGCTTTCTTC.

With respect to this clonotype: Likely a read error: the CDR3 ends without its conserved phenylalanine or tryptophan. DNA of the CDR3: TGTACCAGGAGGACGGAGACCCAGTACTAC. Its translation: CTRRTETQYY. V gene TRBV30 combines with J gene TRBJ2-5, with a weak D call TRBD2 (5 bases). Germline CDR1 and CDR2: GTSNPN and SVGIG (reference sequence). The CDR3 sequence is 10 residues long.

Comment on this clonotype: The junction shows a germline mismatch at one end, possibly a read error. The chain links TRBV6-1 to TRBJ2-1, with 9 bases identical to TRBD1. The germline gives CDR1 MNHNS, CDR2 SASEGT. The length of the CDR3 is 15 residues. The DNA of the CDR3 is TGTGCCAACAGTCTCGGGACAGGGCTTTACAATGAGCAGCTCTTC. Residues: CANSLGTGLYNEQLF.

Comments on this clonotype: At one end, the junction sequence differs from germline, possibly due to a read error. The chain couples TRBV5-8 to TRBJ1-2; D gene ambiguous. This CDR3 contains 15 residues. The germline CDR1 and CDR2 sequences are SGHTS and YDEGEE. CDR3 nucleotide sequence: TGTGCCAGCAGTCAACCCCGGAGGCGGAACTATGGTTACATCTTC. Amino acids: CASSQPRRRNYGYIF.

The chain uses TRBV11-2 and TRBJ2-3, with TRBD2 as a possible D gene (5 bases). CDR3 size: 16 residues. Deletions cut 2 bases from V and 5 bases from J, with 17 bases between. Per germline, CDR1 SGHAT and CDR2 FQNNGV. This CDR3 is CASSLTQVGGIDTQYF. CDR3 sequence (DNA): TGTGCCAGCAGCTTAACTCAGGTTGGAGGCATAGATACGCAGTATTTT.

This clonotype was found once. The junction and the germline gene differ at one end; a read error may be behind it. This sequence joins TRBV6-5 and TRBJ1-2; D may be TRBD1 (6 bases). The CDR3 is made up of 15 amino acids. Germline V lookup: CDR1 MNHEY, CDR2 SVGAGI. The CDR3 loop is CTSNATGMGAYGYTF. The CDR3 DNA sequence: TGTACCAGTAATGCTACAGGGATGGGCGCTTATGGCTACACCTTC.

CDR3 coding DNA: TGTGCCAGCAGTTACCTTCGGGGGCGGCTACGTGACCAGTTCTTC. Residues: CASSYLRGRLRDQFF. The V call is TRBV6-2 or TRBV6-3, the J call TRBJ2-1, with D perhaps being TRBD1 or TRBD2 (6 bases each). This CDR3 region has 15 residues. The V gene's germline CDR1 is MNHEY and CDR2 SVGEGT. Trimming shortened V by 2 bases and J by 13 bases, and 21 bases separated the two germline ends.

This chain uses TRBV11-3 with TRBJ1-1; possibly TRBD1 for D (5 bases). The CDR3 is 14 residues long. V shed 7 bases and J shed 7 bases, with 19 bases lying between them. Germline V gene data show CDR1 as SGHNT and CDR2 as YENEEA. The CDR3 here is CASTPTGVFIEAFF. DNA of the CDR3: TGTGCCAGCACGCCGACGGGGGTGTTCATTGAAGCTTTCTTT.